These T cell receptor beta chains were read from a single sample in a study of neurological immune-mediated disorders. TCRdb ran MiXCR on the 5' RACE reads and lists one entry per CDR3 protein. Among some 100,000 distinct CDR3 sequences listed, under 15% were seen once. Sequencing was carried out using PBMCs. These TCRs come from a female donor with HTLV-1-associated myelopathy (HAM/TSP). Both conserved end residues are part of each CDR3. A D gene is named only where the DNA matches it firmly. Clone size is shown for a subset of rows, as once, few, many or a class of expanded clone.

CDR3: CASSPAAPSNQPQHF
DNA: TGTGCCAGCAGCCCCGCGGCACCTAGCAATCAGCCCCAGCATTTT
D: .
V: TRBV6-5
size: many
J: TRBJ1-5

CDR3: CASSTTGTSGGTGYNEQFF
DNA: TGCGCCAGCAGCACGACAGGGACTAGCGGGGGAACGGGATACAATGAGCAGTTCTTC
D: TRBD2
V: TRBV5-1
size: many
J: TRBJ2-1

CDR3: CASSSETPIWGNTQYF
DNA: TGCGCCAGCAGTTCCGAAACCCCTATATGGGGGAATACGCAGTATTTT
D: .
V: TRBV10-2
size: many
J: TRBJ2-3

CDR3: CASSVGTYSDTQYF
DNA: TGTGCCAGCAGCGTTGGGACTTACTCAGATACGCAGTATTTT
D: .
V: TRBV9
size: many
J: TRBJ2-3

CDR3: CASSPGSGFTDTQYF
DNA: TGCGCCAGCAGCCCCGGGAGTGGGTTCACAGATACGCAGTATTTT
D: .
V: TRBV5-1
size: many
J: TRBJ2-3

CDR3: CASGLGSPGGYEQYF
DNA: TGTGCCAGCGGTTTGGGAAGCCCAGGGGGCTACGAGCAGTACTTC
D: TRBD1
V: TRBV28
size: many
J: TRBJ2-7

CDR3: CASSPLMDRVSDTQYF
DNA: TGTGCCAGCAGCCCACTCATGGACAGGGTGTCAGATACGCAGTATTTT
D: TRBD1
V: TRBV6-5
size: .
J: TRBJ2-3

CDR3: CASSRTGTGYEQYF
DNA: TGTGCCAGCAGTAGAACTGGGACTGGATACGAGCAGTACTTC
D: .
V: TRBV6-5
size: many
J: TRBJ2-7

CDR3: CASSGGTQMDSPLHF
DNA: TGTGCCAGCAGTGGAGGGACCCAAATGGATTCACCCCTCCACTTT
D: .
V: TRBV28
size: many
J: TRBJ1-6

CDR3: CASSEQAGGTEAFF
DNA: TGTGCCAGCAGTGAACAGGCAGGGGGCACTGAAGCTTTCTTT
D: TRBD1
V: TRBV2
size: many
J: TRBJ1-1

CDR3: CASSAGPGGTGELFF
DNA: TGTGCCAGCAGCGCGGGTCCCGGGGGCACCGGGGAGCTGTTTTTT
D: .
V: TRBV5-4
size: many
J: TRBJ2-2

CDR3: CASSSASRASDTQYF
DNA: TGTGCCAGCAGCTCCGCAAGTCGAGCGTCAGATACGCAGTATTTT
D: .
V: TRBV7-9
size: few
J: TRBJ2-3

CDR3: CASSYGQDFVYTF
DNA: TGTGCCAGCAGCTATGGACAAGATTTCGTCTACACCTTC
D: .
V: TRBV5-6
size: .
J: TRBJ1-2

CDR3: CASTEVSYNEQFF
DNA: TGTGCCAGCACCGAGGTTAGTTACAATGAGCAGTTCTTC
D: .
V: TRBV7-2
size: many
J: TRBJ2-1

CDR3: CASSSMGETQYF
DNA: TGTGCCAGCAGTTCTATGGGGGAGACCCAGTACTTC
D: .
V: TRBV6-6
size: many
J: TRBJ2-5

CDR3: CASSPQDSGNTIYF
DNA: TGTGCCAGCAGTCCACAGGACTCTGGAAACACCATATATTTT
D: .
V: TRBV6-5
size: many
J: TRBJ1-3

CDR3: CASSSNGGNTEAFF
DNA: TGCGCCAGCAGCTCAAACGGGGGGAACACTGAAGCTTTCTTT
D: .
V: TRBV5-1
size: few
J: TRBJ1-1

CDR3: CASSPGRTYTGELFF
DNA: TGTGCCAGCAGTCCGGGACGGACGTATACCGGGGAGCTGTTTTTT
D: .
V: TRBV12-3/TRBV12-4
size: many
J: TRBJ2-2

CDR3: CSVESQGYEQYF
DNA: TGCAGCGTTGAGTCTCAGGGTTACGAGCAGTACTTC
D: .
V: TRBV29-1
size: many
J: TRBJ2-7

CDR3: CASSLVVDQETQYF
DNA: TGCGCCAGCAGCTTGGTAGTGGACCAAGAGACCCAGTACTTC
D: .
V: TRBV5-1
size: many
J: TRBJ2-5

CDR3: CASSPLAKISTDTQYF
DNA: TGTGCCAGCTCACCTCTAGCGAAAATTAGCACAGATACGCAGTATTTT
D: .
V: TRBV18
size: .
J: TRBJ2-3

CDR3: CASSFSRNPYEQYF
DNA: TGTGCCAGCAGCTTTTCACGGAATCCCTACGAGCAGTACTTC
D: .
V: TRBV7-8
size: many
J: TRBJ2-7

CDR3: CATSRDFGIGEKLFF
DNA: TGTGCTACCAGCAGAGATTTCGGGATAGGGGAAAAACTGTTTTTT
D: .
V: TRBV15
size: many
J: TRBJ1-4

CDR3: CSLSPPGSNNEQFF
DNA: TGCAGCCTTTCCCCCCCGGGTTCCAACAATGAGCAGTTCTTC
D: .
V: TRBV29-1
size: few
J: TRBJ2-1

CDR3: CATSEPPGTNTDTDTQYF
DNA: TGTGCCACCAGTGAACCCCCCGGGACAAACACCGACACAGATACGCAGTATTTT
D: .
V: TRBV24-1
size: many
J: TRBJ2-3

CDR3: CSARTIQGVGQPQHF
DNA: TGCAGTGCGCGGACAATACAGGGGGTCGGTCAGCCCCAGCATTTT
D: TRBD1
V: TRBV20-1
size: many
J: TRBJ1-5

CDR3: CASSRIAGGKETQYF
DNA: TGTGCCAGCAGCCGGATAGCGGGGGGAAAAGAGACCCAGTACTTC
D: TRBD2
V: TRBV11-2
size: many
J: TRBJ2-5

CDR3: CATRGTGPLNTEAFF
DNA: TGTGCCACCAGGGGGACAGGCCCCTTGAACACTGAAGCTTTCTTT
D: TRBD1
V: TRBV24-1
size: many
J: TRBJ1-1

CDR3: CASRGQKETDTQYF
DNA: TGTGCCAGCAGGGGGCAGAAAGAAACAGATACGCAGTATTTT
D: .
V: TRBV2
size: many
J: TRBJ2-3

CDR3: CSALGRTPQGLYF
DNA: TGCAGTGCTCTCGGCCGGACACCACAAGGGCTGTACTTC
D: .
V: TRBV20-1
size: many
J: TRBJ2-7

CDR3: CSARGKQRISYEQYF
DNA: TGCAGTGCTAGAGGCAAGCAACGGATCTCCTACGAGCAGTACTTC
D: .
V: TRBV20-1
size: .
J: TRBJ2-7

CDR3: CASIIYRDTPYEQYF
DNA: TGTGCCAGCATCATCTATCGGGACACCCCCTACGAGCAGTACTTC
D: .
V: TRBV27
size: many
J: TRBJ2-7